Listed below are T cell receptor beta chains from one sample, sequenced in a study of T-cell reconstitution after alpha-beta-depleted transplantation in children. TCRdb analysed the PCR reads with MiXCR anew, one entry per CDR3 protein. The table shows some 590,000 distinct CDR3 sequences, with roughly a tenth occurring only once. The sample consisted of PBMCs from the stem cell graft donor, taken from the stem cell graft. These receptors all come from a human donor who donated a stem cell graft to a child with acute myeloid leukemia. Each CDR3 is given without its conserved first and last residue. The listing skips clone size in some rows; elsewhere it reads once, few, many or a size class.

>few|TRBJ2-5|TRBV7-9
ASSSAFRLTQETQY
>NA|TRBJ2-3|TRBV5-1
ASSDTSGGHQY
>few|TRBJ2-1|TRBV3-1
ASSQGAGRSYNEQF
>NA|TRBJ1-4|TRBV28
ASSSPTGPGYEKLF
>many|TRBJ2-3|TRBV7-9
ASSLTEADTQY
>NA|TRBJ2-1|TRBV7-2
ASSSVGPSGRGNEQF
>NA|TRBJ1-4|TRBV9
ASSPPAGWGEKLF
>NA|TRBJ2-6|TRBV12-3/TRBV12-4
ASSSSSGAGANVLT
>many|TRBJ1-2|TRBV4-3
ASSQDRGARYGYT
>many|TRBJ2-1|TRBV7-2
ASSPRPAPAEQF
>NA|TRBJ2-5|TRBV7-8
ASSSGQGLAQY
>many|TRBJ2-5|TRBV7-6
ASSLAVGGSRETQY
>NA|TRBJ1-4|TRBV7-9
ASSFQGDWAEKLF
>many|TRBJ1-2|TRBV29-1
SVSDRAQ
>NA|TRBJ2-1|TRBV7-8
ASSFRGRSYNEQF
>NA|TRBJ2-7|TRBV2
ASSLLAGVYEQY
>NA|TRBJ1-5|TRBV6-1
ASSEARGYNQPQH
>many|TRBJ1-2|TRBV12-3/TRBV12-4
ASSSTGPDGYT
>NA|TRBJ2-3|TRBV5-1
ASSAGTSPSTDTQY
>few|TRBJ2-5|TRBV29-1
SVRRRGPQETQY